A single sample gave rise to the 22 T cell receptor beta chains below, sequenced in a study of T cells in Graves' hyperthyroidism and ophthalmopathy. There were TCR beta CDR3 regions amplified from RNA transcripts. A set of HTBI primers served as the primers for a first-round RT-PCR of the TCR CDR3. TCRdb called the multiplex PCR reads again in MiXCR, with one record for every CDR3 protein. The table has 600,000 to 800,000 distinct CDR3 sequences, about a third seen once. Sequencing was done on a sample of blood. The receptor source for this set is a woman aged 40 to 50 with Graves' hyperthyroidism.

For this clonotype: A much larger clonotype is one base distant, so this may be a read error. V is TRBV7-8 and J is TRBJ1-2; D may be TRBD1 (5 bases). Looked up from germline, CDR1 is SGHVS and CDR2 is FQNEAQ. The CDR3 loop spans 14 amino acids. The CDR3 DNA follows: TGTGCCAGCAGTCGCGACCGGGACGGAGATGGCTACGCCTTC. This gives the protein CASSRDRDGDGYAF. Full variable domain (remainder filled in from reference TRBV7-8 and TRBJ1-2): GAGVSQSPRYKVAKRGQDVALRCDPISGHVSLFWYQQALGQGPEFLTYFQNEAQLDKSGLPSDRFFAERPEGSVSTLKIQRTQQEDSAVYLCASSRDRDGDGYAFGSGTRLTVV.

The chain combines TRBV20-1 with TRBJ2-7, with a possible D match to TRBD2 (6 bases). The CDR3 totals 15 residues. V lost 0 bases, J lost 4 bases, and 16 bases lay in between. Germline-derived CDR1 and CDR2 are DFQATT and SNEGSKA (reference sequence). Here the CDR3 DNA reads TGCAGTGCTAGAGATTCCCCATGGCTAGCGTACGAGCAGTACTTC. This translates into CSARDSPWLAYEQYF.

On this clonotype: The conserved closing phenylalanine or tryptophan is absent in this CDR3, likely reflecting a read error. V is TRBV20-1 and J is TRBJ1-1; D uncertain. V lost 6 bases and J lost 1, with 15 bases in between. CDR1 DFQATT and CDR2 SNEGSKA come from the germline V gene (reference sequence). The CDR3 spans 14 residues. CDR3 DNA: TGCAGTGCCAACCCATTCCGACAGAACACTGAAGCTTTCTCT. Translating gives CSANPFRQNTEAFS.

This clonotype was counted at least ten times. The J gene is TRBJ2-7, the V gene TRBV7-9, with a tentative D call TRBD2 (5 bases). This CDR3 has 15 residues. Trimming pared 1 base from V and 0 bases from J, leaving 10 bases between. The V gene's germline CDR1 is SEHNR and CDR2 FQNEAQ (reference sequence). The CDR3 reads CASSLGPGSSYEQYF. The DNA of the CDR3 is TGTGCCAGCAGCTTAGGGCCGGGAAGCTCCTACGAGCAGTACTTC.

The chain links TRBV24-1 to TRBJ1-4; weak D call: TRBD1 (6 bases). The CDR3 is 14 residues long. CDR1 KGHDR and CDR2 SFDVKD come from the germline V gene. The V and J ends lost 10 bases and 3 bases respectively, with 14 bases between them. CDR3: CATSRGGSNEKLFF. The CDR3 DNA sequence: TGTGCCACGAGTCGCGGGGGCTCTAATGAAAAACTGTTTTTT.

V gene TRBV7-2 combines with J gene TRBJ2-7; D not resolved. Germline V lookup: CDR1 SGHTA, CDR2 FQGNSA. Trimming removed 2 bases from V and 1 base from J, with 6 bases in between. The CDR3 consists of 13 residues. Here the CDR3 reads CASSLLRSYEQYF. The CDR3, as DNA: TGTGCCAGCAGCTTATTACGGTCCTACGAGCAGTACTTC. Supplemented by reference TRBV7-2 and TRBJ2-7, the full variable domain reads GAGVSQSPSNKVTEKGKDVELRCDPISGHTALYWYRQSLGQGLEFLIYFQGNSAPDKSGLPSDRFSAERTGGSVSTLTIQRTQQEDSAVYLCASSLLRSYEQYFGPGTRLTVT.

A remark on this clonotype: It is likely a read error, because the conserved phenylalanine at the end of the CDR3 is missing. The gene calls are TRBV28 and TRBJ2-7, with D perhaps matching TRBD1 (6 bases). Per the germline V gene, CDR1 is MDHEN and CDR2 is SYDVKM. The CDR3 consists of 14 residues. Trimming stripped 5 bases from V and 4 bases from J, with 15 bases between. As DNA, the CDR3 is TGTGCCAGCAGTACAGGGATGGGGGCGTACGAGCAGTACCTC. Translation: CASSTGMGAYEQYL.

There are a few counts of this clonotype. The chain is built from TRBV12-3 or TRBV12-4 and TRBJ1-3; D gene unclear. The CDR3 is made up of 10 amino acids. The CDR3 here is CPGDGNTIYF. In DNA, the CDR3 is TGTCCGGGAGATGGAAACACCATATATTTT.

This clonotype occurred many times. Germline and junction disagree at one end, which may indicate a read error. The chain recombines TRBV29-1 with TRBJ1-2, with D hard to call. The CDR3 has 10 residues. Per germline, CDR1 SQVTM and CDR2 ANQGSEA. This CDR3 reads CSVEARQADF. The CDR3 nucleotides are TGCAGCGTTGAAGCAAGGCAGGCGGACTTC.

This chain links TRBV7-2 with TRBJ2-7; 15 bases agree with TRBD2. Near its end, the DNA agrees better with TRBJ2-1, so the J call may be wrong. Germline CDR1 reads SGHTA; CDR2 reads FQGNSA. This CDR3 is 17 amino acids long. In nucleotides, the CDR3 is TGTGCCAGCAGCACGGGACTAGCGGGGGGTAAGATTGGTGAGCAGTTCTTC. Translating it yields CASSTGLAGGKIGEQFF.

This clonotype was found a few times. V usage is TRBV6-5 and J usage is TRBJ1-2; no firm D call. Trimming took 0 bases from V and 2 from J, leaving 10 bases between them. CDR3 length equals 15 residues. Germline V gene lookup returns CDR1 MNHEY and CDR2 SVGAGI. The CDR3 reads CASSYSASANYGYTF. Written as DNA, the CDR3 is TGTGCCAGCAGTTACTCCGCGTCTGCGAACTATGGCTACACCTTC.

The V call is TRBV29-1, the J call TRBJ1-2, with D possibly TRBD1 on 6 matching bases. This CDR3 region has 18 residues. Germline V gene lookup returns CDR1 SQVTM and CDR2 ANQGSEA. The V gene lost 3 bases and the J gene lost 0 bases, with 23 bases spanning the gap. The CDR3 DNA reads as TGCAGCGTTGACGACGGGGTAGATGAGCAGGGGTCTAACTATGGCTACACCTTC. This sequence encodes CSVDDGVDEQGSNYGYTF.

This clonotype was picked up a small number of times. The chain recombines TRBV6-5 with TRBJ2-2; the D is unclear. Trimming pared 10 bases from V and 4 bases from J, leaving 7 bases between. Germline loops: CDR1 MNHEY, CDR2 SVGAGI. The CDR3 sequence is 11 residues long. The CDR3 protein is CATRSTGELFF. CDR3 nucleotide sequence: TGTGCCACCCGGTCCACCGGGGAGCTGTTTTTT.

The chain combines TRBV19 with TRBJ2-2, with D perhaps given as TRBD1 or TRBD2 (5 bases each). Deletions cut 3 bases from V and 1 base from J, with 15 bases between. The CDR3 is made up of 17 amino acids. Germline loops: CDR1 LNHDA, CDR2 SQIVND (reference sequence). The CDR3 region has the DNA TGTGCCAGTAGTATCCCCAGGGAGACGAAGAACACCGGGGAGCTGTTTTTT. Residues: CASSIPRETKNTGELFF.

This chain uses TRBV5-1 with TRBJ1-2; D is possibly TRBD1 (6 bases). Looked up from germline, CDR1 is SGHRS and CDR2 is YFSETQ. V lost 4 bases, J lost 6 bases, and 10 bases lay in between. The CDR3 runs 12 residues. The CDR3 region has the DNA TGCGCCAGCAGCGAACCAGGGGATGGCTACACCTTC. Amino acids: CASSEPGDGYTF.

The CDR3 nucleotides are TGTGCCAGCAGTCCCCGAGGAAGCCCGCTCAACTATGGCTACACCTTC. Translation gives CASSPRGSPLNYGYTF. V gene TRBV12-3 or TRBV12-4 combines with J gene TRBJ1-2; D unresolved. The CDR3 extends over 16 amino acids. The V and J ends lost 5 bases and 2 bases respectively, with 18 bases between them.

This clonotype was observed once. A much more abundant neighbour one base away suggests this may be a read error. Without the conserved terminal phenylalanine or tryptophan, this CDR3 likely stems from a read error. The DNA for the CDR3 is TGTGCCAGTAGTATCGTGGGGGCGGGAGAGCAGTACCTC. Amino acid sequence: CASSIVGAGEQYL. This chain links TRBV19 with TRBJ2-7, with D perhaps being TRBD1 or TRBD2 (6 bases each). The CDR3 has 13 amino acids. V lost 3 bases and J 7 bases, leaving 13 bases between the germline ends. Germline V lookup: CDR1 LNHDA, CDR2 SQIVND (reference sequence).

This clonotype was found a few times. This rearrangement joins TRBV5-6 to TRBJ1-2; no definite D call. V lost 0 bases, J lost 4 bases, and 7 bases lay in between. This CDR3 comprises 13 residues. Germline V CDR1 and CDR2: SGHDT, YYEEEE. The CDR3 is CASSLDAFYGYTF. The DNA for the CDR3 is TGTGCCAGCAGCTTGGATGCTTTCTATGGCTACACCTTC.

The genes are TRBV6-5 and TRBJ1-3, with D possibly TRBD1 on 6 matching bases. The germline V and J ends were trimmed by 6 bases and 0 bases, with 12 bases remaining between them. Germline V gene data show CDR1 as MNHEY and CDR2 as SVGAGI. The CDR3 loop spans 15 amino acids. CDR3 loop: CASSRGQTSGNTIYF. The DNA of the CDR3 is TGTGCCAGCAGCCGAGGACAGACCTCTGGAAACACCATATATTTT.

The rearrangement uses TRBV10-3 and TRBJ2-7; TRBD2 matches 7 bases. The CDR3 consists of 14 residues. Germline CDR1 reads ENHRY; CDR2 reads SYGVKD. The V gene end was trimmed by 10 bases and the J gene end by 0 bases; junction bases not matched to a gene: 9. The CDR3 is CASSTSVSSYEQYF. CDR3 in DNA: TGTGCCAGTTCTACTAGCGTAAGCTCCTACGAGCAGTACTTC.

This clonotype was observed many times. CDR3 sequence (DNA): TGCAGTGCTCGTACAACCCCCCGGACAGGGTCTGGAAACACCATATATTTT. Translating gives CSARTTPRTGSGNTIYF. The chain uses TRBV20-1 and TRBJ1-3, with 8 positions matching TRBD1. The germline V gene has CDR1 DFQATT and CDR2 SNEGSKA (reference sequence). V dropped 5 bases and J dropped 1; count of bases not matched to a gene: 13. CDR3 length equals 17 residues.

This clonotype was observed a handful of times. This chain uses TRBV20-1 with TRBJ1-3; D unresolved. V gave up 5 bases and J gave up 4 bases, with 12 bases separating them. Germline lookup yields CDR1 DFQATT and CDR2 SNEGSKA (reference sequence). CDR3 length: 13 amino acids. For the CDR3, the DNA is TGCAGTGCTTATAGGACGGGCGGAAACACCATATATTTT. Translation gives CSAYRTGGNTIYF.